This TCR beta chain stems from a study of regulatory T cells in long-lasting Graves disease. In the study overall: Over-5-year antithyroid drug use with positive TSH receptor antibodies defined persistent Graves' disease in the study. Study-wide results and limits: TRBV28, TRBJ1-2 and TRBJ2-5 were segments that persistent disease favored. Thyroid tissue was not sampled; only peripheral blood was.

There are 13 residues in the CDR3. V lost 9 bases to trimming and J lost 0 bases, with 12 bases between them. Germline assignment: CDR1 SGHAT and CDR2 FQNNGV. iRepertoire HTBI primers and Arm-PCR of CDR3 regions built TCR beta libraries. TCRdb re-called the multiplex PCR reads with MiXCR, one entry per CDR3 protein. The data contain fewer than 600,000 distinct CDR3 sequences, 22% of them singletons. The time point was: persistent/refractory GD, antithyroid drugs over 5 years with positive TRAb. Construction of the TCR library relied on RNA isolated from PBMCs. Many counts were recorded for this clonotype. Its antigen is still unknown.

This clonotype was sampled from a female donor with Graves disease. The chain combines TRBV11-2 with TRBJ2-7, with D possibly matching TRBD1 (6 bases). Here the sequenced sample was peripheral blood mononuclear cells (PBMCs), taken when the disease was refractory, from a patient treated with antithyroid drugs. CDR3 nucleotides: TGTGCCAGTTCCGGACAGAGCTCCTACGAGCAGTACTTC. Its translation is CASSGQSSYEQYF.